These T cell receptor beta chains were read from a single sample in a study of graft-versus-host responses after intestinal transplantation. TCRdb's copy holds only in-frame clones and misses some; the assay was immunoSEQ multiplex PCR. The sample gives approximately 77,000 clones, around 92% of which show up once; roughly 0.64% is in the top ten. The sample in question was PBMCs, obtained 98 days after intestinal transplantation. Receptor source: a human patient who received an intestinal transplant, so some T cells may come from the graft donor. CDR3s include the opening cysteine and the closing phenylalanine or tryptophan. The order of the fields is D gene, V gene, CDR3 length, J gene, clone size, CDR3 protein, CDR3 DNA. A D gene is named only where the DNA matches it firmly. Expanded clones are given a class, and other clones once, few, many or no size at all.

d_call: -; v_call: TRBV2; cdr3_length: 15; j_call: TRBJ2-2; clone_size: -; cdr3_aa: CASSVSGTNTGELFF; cdr3_nt: TGTGCCAGCAGTGTCAGCGGCACGAACACCGGGGAGCTGTTTTTT
d_call: -; v_call: TRBV20-1; cdr3_length: 11; j_call: TRBJ2-7; clone_size: -; cdr3_aa: CSARQGYEQYF; cdr3_nt: TGCAGTGCTAGACAGGGCTACGAGCAGTACTTC
d_call: -; v_call: TRBV6-1; cdr3_length: 12; j_call: TRBJ2-7; clone_size: -; cdr3_aa: CASSEGRHEQYF; cdr3_nt: TGTGCCAGCAGTGAAGGCAGGCACGAGCAGTACTTC
d_call: -; v_call: TRBV28; cdr3_length: 14; j_call: TRBJ1-2; clone_size: -; cdr3_aa: CASSQYRVDYGYTF; cdr3_nt: TGTGCCAGCAGTCAGTACAGGGTTGACTATGGCTACACCTTC
d_call: -; v_call: TRBV5-4; cdr3_length: 15; j_call: TRBJ2-3; clone_size: once; cdr3_aa: CASSSGASLTDTQYF; cdr3_nt: TGTGCCAGCAGCTCTGGGGCTAGTCTGACAGATACGCAGTATTTT
d_call: TRBD1; v_call: TRBV5-1; cdr3_length: 15; j_call: TRBJ1-6; clone_size: -; cdr3_aa: CASSLETGSYSPLHF; cdr3_nt: TGCGCCAGCAGCTTAGAGACAGGGAGTTATTCACCCCTCCACTTT
d_call: -; v_call: TRBV5-1; cdr3_length: 15; j_call: TRBJ2-1; clone_size: -; cdr3_aa: CASSLGPTTSGEQFF; cdr3_nt: TGCGCCAGCAGCTTGGGTCCCACGACTAGTGGCGAGCAGTTCTTC
d_call: -; v_call: TRBV11-3; cdr3_length: 16; j_call: TRBJ2-2; clone_size: few; cdr3_aa: CASSLVGYGARRELFF; cdr3_nt: TGTGCCAGCAGCTTAGTGGGATATGGGGCGCGCCGGGAGCTGTTTTTT
d_call: -; v_call: TRBV5-1; cdr3_length: 18; j_call: TRBJ2-7; clone_size: once; cdr3_aa: CASSSAGMGALPSYEQYF; cdr3_nt: TGCGCCAGCAGCTCAGCGGGAATGGGGGCCCTACCTTCCTACGAGCAGTACTTC
d_call: -; v_call: TRBV6-1; cdr3_length: 12; j_call: TRBJ2-5; clone_size: -; cdr3_aa: CASSEARETQYF; cdr3_nt: TGTGCCAGCAGTGAAGCTAGAGAGACCCAGTACTTC
d_call: TRBD2; v_call: TRBV2; cdr3_length: 18; j_call: TRBJ2-1; clone_size: -; cdr3_aa: CASSEIGTSGGHYNEQFF; cdr3_nt: TGTGCCAGCAGTGAAATAGGGACTAGCGGGGGGCATTACAATGAGCAGTTCTTC
d_call: -; v_call: TRBV10-3; cdr3_length: 11; j_call: TRBJ2-7; clone_size: -; cdr3_aa: CAFRFGYEQYF; cdr3_nt: TGTGCCTTCCGCTTCGGCTACGAGCAGTACTTC
d_call: -; v_call: TRBV2; cdr3_length: 14; j_call: TRBJ1-5; clone_size: -; cdr3_aa: CASSDRERLQPQHF; cdr3_nt: TGTGCCAGCAGTGACAGGGAGCGTCTTCAGCCCCAGCATTTT
d_call: TRBD2; v_call: TRBV2; cdr3_length: 15; j_call: TRBJ2-5; clone_size: -; cdr3_aa: CASRTLSGGAGTQYF; cdr3_nt: TGTGCCAGCAGGACCCTTAGCGGGGGGGCGGGGACCCAGTACTTC
d_call: TRBD2; v_call: TRBV2; cdr3_length: 15; j_call: TRBJ2-7; clone_size: few; cdr3_aa: CASSPTSGSLYEQYF; cdr3_nt: TGTGCCAGCAGCCCGACTAGCGGGTCTCTATACGAGCAGTACTTC
d_call: -; v_call: TRBV6-6; cdr3_length: 13; j_call: TRBJ2-2; clone_size: -; cdr3_aa: CASSYSGSGELFF; cdr3_nt: TGTGCCAGCAGTTACTCGGGGTCCGGGGAGCTGTTTTTT
d_call: -; v_call: TRBV5-1; cdr3_length: 11; j_call: TRBJ2-7; clone_size: -; cdr3_aa: CASSLTYEQYF; cdr3_nt: TGCGCCAGCAGCTTGACCTACGAGCAGTACTTC